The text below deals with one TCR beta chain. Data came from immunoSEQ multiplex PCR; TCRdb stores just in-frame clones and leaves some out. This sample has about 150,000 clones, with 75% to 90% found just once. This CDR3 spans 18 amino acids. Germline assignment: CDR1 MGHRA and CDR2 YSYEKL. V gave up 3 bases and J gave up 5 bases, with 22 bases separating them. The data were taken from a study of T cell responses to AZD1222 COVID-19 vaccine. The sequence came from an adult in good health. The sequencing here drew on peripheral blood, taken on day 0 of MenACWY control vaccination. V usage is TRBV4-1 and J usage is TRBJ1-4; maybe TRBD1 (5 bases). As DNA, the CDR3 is TGCGCCAGCAGCCAGAAGGGTTGGTGGGCGGCAGGGAATGAAAAACTGTTTTTT. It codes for CASSQKGWWAAGNEKLFF.